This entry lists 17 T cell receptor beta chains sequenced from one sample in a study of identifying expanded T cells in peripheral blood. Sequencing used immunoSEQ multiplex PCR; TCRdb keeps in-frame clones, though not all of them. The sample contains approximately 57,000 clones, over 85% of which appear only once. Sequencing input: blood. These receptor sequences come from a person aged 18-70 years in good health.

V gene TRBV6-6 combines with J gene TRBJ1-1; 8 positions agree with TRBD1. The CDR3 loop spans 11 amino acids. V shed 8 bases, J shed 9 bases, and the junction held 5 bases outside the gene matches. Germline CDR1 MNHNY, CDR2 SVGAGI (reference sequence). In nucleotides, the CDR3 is TGTGCCAGCGGACAGGGTTATCAAGCTTTCTTT. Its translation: CASGQGYQAFF.

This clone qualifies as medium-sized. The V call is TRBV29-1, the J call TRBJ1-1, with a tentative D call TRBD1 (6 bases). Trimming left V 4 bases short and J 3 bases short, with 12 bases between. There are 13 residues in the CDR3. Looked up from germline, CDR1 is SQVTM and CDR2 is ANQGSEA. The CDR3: CSVGGHSDTEAFF. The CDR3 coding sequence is TGCAGCGTTGGGGGACATTCGGACACTGAAGCTTTCTTT.

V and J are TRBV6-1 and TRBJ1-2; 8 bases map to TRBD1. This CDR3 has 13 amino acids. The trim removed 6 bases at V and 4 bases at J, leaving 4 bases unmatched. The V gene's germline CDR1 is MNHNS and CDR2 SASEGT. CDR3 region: CASSPGGAYGYTF. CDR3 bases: TGTGCCAGCAGCCCAGGGGGCGCCTATGGCTACACCTTC.

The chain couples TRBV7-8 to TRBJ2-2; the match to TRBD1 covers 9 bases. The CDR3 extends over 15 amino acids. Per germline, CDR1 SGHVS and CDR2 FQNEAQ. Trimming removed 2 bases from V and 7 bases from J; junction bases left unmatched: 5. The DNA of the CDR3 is TGTGCCAGCAGCTTAAGGGACAGGGATGTCGGGGAGCTGTTTTTT. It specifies CASSLRDRDVGELFF.

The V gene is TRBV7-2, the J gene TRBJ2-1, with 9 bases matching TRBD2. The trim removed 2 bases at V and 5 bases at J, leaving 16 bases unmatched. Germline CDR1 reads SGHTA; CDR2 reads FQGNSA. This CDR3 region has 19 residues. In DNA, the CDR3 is TGTGCCAGCAGCTTATGGTTTGGATCCCATAGCGGGAGTAACAATGAGCAGTTCTTC. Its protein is CASSLWFGSHSGSNNEQFF.

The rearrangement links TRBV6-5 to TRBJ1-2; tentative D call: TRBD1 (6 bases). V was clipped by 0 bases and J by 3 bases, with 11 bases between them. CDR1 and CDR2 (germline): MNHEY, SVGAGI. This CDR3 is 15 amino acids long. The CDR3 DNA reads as TGTGCCAGCAGTTACTCGCAGGGGAGATACTATGGCTACACCTTC. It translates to CASSYSQGRYYGYTF.

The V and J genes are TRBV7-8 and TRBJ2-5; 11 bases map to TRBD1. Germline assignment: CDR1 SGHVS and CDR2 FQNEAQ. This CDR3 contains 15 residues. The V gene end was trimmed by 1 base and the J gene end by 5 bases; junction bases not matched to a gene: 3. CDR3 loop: CASSLVRDRGETQYF. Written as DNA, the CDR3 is TGTGCCAGCAGCTTAGTCCGGGACAGGGGGGAGACCCAGTACTTC.

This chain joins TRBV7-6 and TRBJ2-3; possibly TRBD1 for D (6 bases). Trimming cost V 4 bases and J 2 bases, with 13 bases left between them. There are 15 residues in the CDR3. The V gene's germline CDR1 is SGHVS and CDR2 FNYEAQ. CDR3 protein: CASSSNQGYTDTQYF. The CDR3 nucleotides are TGTGCCAGCAGCTCAAACCAGGGGTACACAGATACGCAGTATTTT. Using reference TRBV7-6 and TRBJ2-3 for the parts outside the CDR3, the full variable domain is GAGVSQSPRYKVTKRGQDVALRCDPISGHVSLYWYRQALGQGPEFLTYFNYEAQQDKSGLPNDRFSAERPEGSISTLTIQRTEQRDSAMYRCASSSNQGYTDTQYFGPGTRLTVL.

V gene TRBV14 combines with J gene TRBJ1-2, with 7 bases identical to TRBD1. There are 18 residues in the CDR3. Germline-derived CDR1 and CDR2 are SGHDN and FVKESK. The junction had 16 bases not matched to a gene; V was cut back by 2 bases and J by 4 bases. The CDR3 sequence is CASSQRFTTGTAIYGYTF. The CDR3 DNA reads TGTGCCAGCAGCCAAAGATTTACAACCGGGACAGCGATCTATGGCTACACCTTC.

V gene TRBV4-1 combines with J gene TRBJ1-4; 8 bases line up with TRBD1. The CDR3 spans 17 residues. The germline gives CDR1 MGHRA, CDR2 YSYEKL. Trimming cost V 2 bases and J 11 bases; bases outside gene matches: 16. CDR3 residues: CASSQQSPAGGRIKLFF. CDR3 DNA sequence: TGCGCCAGCAGCCAACAAAGCCCCGCAGGGGGCAGAATTAAACTGTTTTTT.

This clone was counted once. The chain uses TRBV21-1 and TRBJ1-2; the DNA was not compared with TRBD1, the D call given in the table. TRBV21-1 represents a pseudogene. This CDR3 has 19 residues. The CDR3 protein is CASSSSTVGTTSSNYGYTF. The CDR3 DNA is TGTGCCAGCAGCTCCTCGACAGTCGGTACCACTTCGTCTAACTATGGCTACACCTTC.

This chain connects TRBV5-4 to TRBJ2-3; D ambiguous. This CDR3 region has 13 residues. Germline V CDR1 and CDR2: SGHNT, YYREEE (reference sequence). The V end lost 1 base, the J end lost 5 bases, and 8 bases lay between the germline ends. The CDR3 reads CASSLPGGDTQYF. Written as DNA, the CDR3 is TGTGCCAGCAGCTTGCCAGGTGGAGATACGCAGTATTTT.

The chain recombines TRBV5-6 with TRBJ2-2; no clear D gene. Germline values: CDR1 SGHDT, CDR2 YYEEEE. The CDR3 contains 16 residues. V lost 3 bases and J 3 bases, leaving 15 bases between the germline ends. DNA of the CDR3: TGTGCCAGCAGCTCCCCGGCGACTCACCACACCGGGGAGCTGTTTTTT. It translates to CASSSPATHHTGELFF.

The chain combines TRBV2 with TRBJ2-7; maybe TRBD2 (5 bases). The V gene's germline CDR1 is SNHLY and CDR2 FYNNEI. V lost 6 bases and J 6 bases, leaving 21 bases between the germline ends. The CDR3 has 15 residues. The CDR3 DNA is TGTGCCAGCAGCCGGAGAGCGGACGAGGGCTCCGAGCAGTACTTC. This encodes CASSRRADEGSEQYF.

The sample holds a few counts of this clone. Here the CDR3 reads CASSEAPYTGLAGEKLFF. The CDR3 bases are TGTGCCAGCAGTGAAGCGCCCTACACAGGCTTAGCGGGTGAAAAACTGTTTTTT. This chain joins TRBV2 and TRBJ1-4; perhaps TRBD1 as D (5 bases). The CDR3 contains 18 residues. Per the germline V gene, CDR1 is SNHLY and CDR2 is FYNNEI. The V and J ends lost 0 bases and 7 bases respectively, with 21 bases between them.

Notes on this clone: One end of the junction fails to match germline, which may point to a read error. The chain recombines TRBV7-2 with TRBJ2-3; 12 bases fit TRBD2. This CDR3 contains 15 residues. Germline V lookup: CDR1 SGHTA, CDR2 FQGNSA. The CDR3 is CASSLAGGPADTQYF. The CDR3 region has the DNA TGTGCCAGCAGCCTAGCGGGAGGGCCCGCGGATACGCAGTATTTT.

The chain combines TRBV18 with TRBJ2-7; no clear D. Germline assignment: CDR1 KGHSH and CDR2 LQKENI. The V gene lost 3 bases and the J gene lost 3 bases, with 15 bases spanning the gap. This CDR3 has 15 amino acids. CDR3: CASSPGPGPYYEQYF. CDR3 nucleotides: TGTGCCAGCTCACCCGGCCCCGGACCGTACTACGAGCAGTACTTC. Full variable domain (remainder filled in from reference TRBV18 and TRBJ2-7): NAGVMQNPRHLVRRRGQEARLRCSPMKGHSHVYWYRQLPEEGLKFMVYLQKENIIDESGMPKERFSAEFPKEGPSILRIQQVVRGDSAAYFCASSPGPGPYYEQYFGPGTRLTVT.